This T cell receptor (beta chain) was retrieved from a study of T cells in Graves' hyperthyroidism and ophthalmopathy. The investigators amplified TCR beta CDR3 regions from RNA transcripts. Initially, a first-round RT-PCR of the TCR CDR3 employed the HTBI primer set. TCRdb fed the multiplex PCR reads into MiXCR, producing one record per CDR3 protein. This table has some 360,000 distinct CDR3 sequences, roughly 14% appearing once. This CDR3 contains 15 residues. Unmatched junction bases numbered 12, after V lost 7 bases and J lost 5 bases. CDR1 and CDR2 from the germline V gene are SGHRS and YFSETQ. This clonotype has a handful of counts. A much bigger clone sits one base away, suggesting this may be a read error.

The clonotype comes from an older woman with Graves' hyperthyroidism. The source material was blood. The chain joins TRBV5-1 to TRBJ2-1; 7 nucleotides match TRBD1. As DNA, the CDR3 is TGCGCCAGCGGCCCAATGGGACAGTCAAACAATGAGCAGTTCTTC. Translating it yields CASGPMGQSNNEQFF.